This T cell receptor beta chain was obtained from a study of CD8+ T cells in alopecia areata. The overall study: For the treated group, dosing was oral tofacitinib at 5 to 10 mg twice daily. For 6 to 18 months, tofacitinib was taken, and 6 months off drug followed.

Treatment denoted: oral pan-JAK inhibitor, 5-10 mg twice daily. Regarding this clone: Its antigen is currently unknown. A much bigger clone sits one base away, suggesting this may be a read error.

The sequencing template was cDNA reverse transcribed from extracted RNA. The protocol was immunoSEQ multiplex PCR, while the TCRdb copy is restricted to in-frame clones and leaves out a portion. This sample yields more than 90,000 clones, of which roughly three fifths are seen a single time; 15% to 18% belongs to the top ten. General observations from the study: Tofacitinib significantly lowered scalp clonality and expanded CD8+ clones among the top 100. Under tofacitinib, numerous expanded lesional clonotypes remained detectable in scalp and blood.

V shed 4 bases, J shed 4 bases, and the junction held 2 bases outside the gene matches. Germline V gene data show CDR1 as MNHEY and CDR2 as SMNVEV (reference sequence). The CDR3 is 15 amino acids. This chain uses TRBV27 with TRBJ2-1, with TRBD2 matching over 12 bases. The material was CD8+ T cells sorted from blood, obtained at week 4, from a patient treated with tofacitinib. This TCR was recovered from a human donor with alopecia areata. The chain's CDR3 is CASSSSGGAYNEQFF. CDR3 nucleotides: TGTGCCAGCAGTTCTAGCGGGGGGGCATACAATGAGCAGTTCTTC.